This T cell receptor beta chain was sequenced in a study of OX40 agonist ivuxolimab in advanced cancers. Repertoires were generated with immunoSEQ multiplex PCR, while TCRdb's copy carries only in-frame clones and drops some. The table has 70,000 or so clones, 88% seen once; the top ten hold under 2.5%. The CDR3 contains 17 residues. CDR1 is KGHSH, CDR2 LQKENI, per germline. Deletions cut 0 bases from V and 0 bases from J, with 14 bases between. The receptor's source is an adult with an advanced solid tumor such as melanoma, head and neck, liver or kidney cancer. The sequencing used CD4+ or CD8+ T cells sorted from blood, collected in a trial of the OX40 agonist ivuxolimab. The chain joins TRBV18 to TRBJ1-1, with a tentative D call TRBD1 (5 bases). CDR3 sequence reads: CASSPPAGGYLNTEAFF. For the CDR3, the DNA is TGTGCCAGCTCACCACCGGCGGGGGGGTACCTGAACACTGAAGCTTTCTTT.